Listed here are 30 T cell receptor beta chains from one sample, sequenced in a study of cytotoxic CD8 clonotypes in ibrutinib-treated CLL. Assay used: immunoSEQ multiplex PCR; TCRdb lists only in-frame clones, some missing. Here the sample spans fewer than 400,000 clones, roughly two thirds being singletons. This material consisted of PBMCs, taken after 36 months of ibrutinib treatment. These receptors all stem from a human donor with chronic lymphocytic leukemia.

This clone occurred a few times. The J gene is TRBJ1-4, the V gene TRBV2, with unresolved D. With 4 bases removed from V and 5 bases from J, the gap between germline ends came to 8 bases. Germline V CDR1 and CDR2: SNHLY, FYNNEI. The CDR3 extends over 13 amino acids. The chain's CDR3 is CASSGWQNEKLFF. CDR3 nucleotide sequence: TGTGCCAGCAGTGGGTGGCAGAATGAAAAACTGTTTTTT.

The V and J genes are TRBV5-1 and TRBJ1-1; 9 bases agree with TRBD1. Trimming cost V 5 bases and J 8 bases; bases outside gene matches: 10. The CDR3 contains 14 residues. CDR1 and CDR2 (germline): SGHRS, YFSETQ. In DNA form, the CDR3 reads TGCGCCAGCAGGCGAGGACAGGGGAGGGACGAAGCTTTCTTT. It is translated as CASRRGQGRDEAFF.

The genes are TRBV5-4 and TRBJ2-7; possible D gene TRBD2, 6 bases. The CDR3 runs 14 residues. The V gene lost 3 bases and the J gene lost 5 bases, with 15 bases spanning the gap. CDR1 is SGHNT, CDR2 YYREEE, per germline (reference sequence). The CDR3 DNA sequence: TGTGCCAGCAGCTCGGGGGTACTAGCCCACGAGCAGTACTTC. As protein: CASSSGVLAHEQYF.

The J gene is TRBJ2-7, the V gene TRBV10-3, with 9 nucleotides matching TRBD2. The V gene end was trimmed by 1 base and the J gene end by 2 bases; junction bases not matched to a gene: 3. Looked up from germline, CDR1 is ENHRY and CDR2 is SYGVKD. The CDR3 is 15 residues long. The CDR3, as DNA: TGTGCCATCAGTGAGTTGCGGGAGGGCGCCTACGAGCAGTACTTC. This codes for CAISELREGAYEQYF.

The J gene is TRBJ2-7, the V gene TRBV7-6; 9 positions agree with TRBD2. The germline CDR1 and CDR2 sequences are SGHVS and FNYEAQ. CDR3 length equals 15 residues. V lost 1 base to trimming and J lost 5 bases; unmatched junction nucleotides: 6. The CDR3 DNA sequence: TGTGCCAGCAGCTTAGTGGCGGGAGGGTCCAACGAGCAGTACTTC. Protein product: CASSLVAGGSNEQYF.

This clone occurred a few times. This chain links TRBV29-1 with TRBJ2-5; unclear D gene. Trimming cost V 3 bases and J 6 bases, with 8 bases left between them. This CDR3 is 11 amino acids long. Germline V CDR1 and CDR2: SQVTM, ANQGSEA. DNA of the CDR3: TGCAGCGTTGACAGGCCCAAGACCCAGTACTTC. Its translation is CSVDRPKTQYF.

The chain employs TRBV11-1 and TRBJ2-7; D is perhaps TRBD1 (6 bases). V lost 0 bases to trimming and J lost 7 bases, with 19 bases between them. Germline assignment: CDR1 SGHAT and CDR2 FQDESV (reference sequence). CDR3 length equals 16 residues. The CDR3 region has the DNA TGTGCCAGCAGCTTAGCTCGGACAGCCGGGGCATGGGAGCAGTACTTC. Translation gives CASSLARTAGAWEQYF.

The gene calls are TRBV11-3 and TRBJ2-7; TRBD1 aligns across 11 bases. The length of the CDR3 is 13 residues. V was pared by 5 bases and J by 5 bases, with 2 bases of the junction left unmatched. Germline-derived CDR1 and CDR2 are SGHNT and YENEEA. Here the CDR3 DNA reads TGTGCCAGCAGCGGGGACAGGGGGAACGAGCAGTACTTC. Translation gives CASSGDRGNEQYF.

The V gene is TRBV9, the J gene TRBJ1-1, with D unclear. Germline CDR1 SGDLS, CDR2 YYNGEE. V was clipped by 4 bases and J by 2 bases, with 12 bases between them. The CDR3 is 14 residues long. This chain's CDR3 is CASSSTGRNTEAFF. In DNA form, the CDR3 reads TGTGCCAGCAGCTCAACCGGGCGAAACACTGAAGCTTTCTTT.

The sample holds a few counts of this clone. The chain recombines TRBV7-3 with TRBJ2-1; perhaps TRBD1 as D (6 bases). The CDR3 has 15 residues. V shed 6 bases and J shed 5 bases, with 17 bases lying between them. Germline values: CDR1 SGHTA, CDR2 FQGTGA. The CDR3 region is CASSSSGTKNNEQFF. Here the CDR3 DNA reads TGTGCCAGCAGTAGCTCCGGGACAAAGAACAATGAGCAGTTCTTC.

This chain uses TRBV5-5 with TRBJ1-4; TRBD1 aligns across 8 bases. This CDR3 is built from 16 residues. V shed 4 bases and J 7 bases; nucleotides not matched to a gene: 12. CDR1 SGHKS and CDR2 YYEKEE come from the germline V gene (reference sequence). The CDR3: CASSLPRTGSGEKLFF. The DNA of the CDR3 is TGTGCCAGCAGCCTACCGCGGACAGGGTCGGGTGAAAAACTGTTTTTT.

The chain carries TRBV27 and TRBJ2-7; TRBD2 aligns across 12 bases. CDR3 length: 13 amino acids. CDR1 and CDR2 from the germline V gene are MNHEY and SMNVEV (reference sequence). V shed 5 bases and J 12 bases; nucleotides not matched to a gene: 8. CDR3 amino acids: CASSTGTSGPRYF. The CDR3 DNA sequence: TGTGCCAGCAGTACCGGGACTAGCGGGCCACGGTACTTC.

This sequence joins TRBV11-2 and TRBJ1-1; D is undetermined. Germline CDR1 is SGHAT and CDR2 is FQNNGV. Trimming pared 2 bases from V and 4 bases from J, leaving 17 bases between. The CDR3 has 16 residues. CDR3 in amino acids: CASSLSGISGSTEAFF. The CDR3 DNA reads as TGTGCCAGCAGCTTAAGCGGGATTTCGGGGAGCACTGAAGCTTTCTTT.

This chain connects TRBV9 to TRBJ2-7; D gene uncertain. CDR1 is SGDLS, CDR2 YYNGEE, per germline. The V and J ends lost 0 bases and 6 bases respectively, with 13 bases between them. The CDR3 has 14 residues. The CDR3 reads CASSVAPQSSEQYF. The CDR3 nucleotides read TGTGCCAGCAGCGTAGCCCCCCAGTCCAGCGAGCAGTACTTC.

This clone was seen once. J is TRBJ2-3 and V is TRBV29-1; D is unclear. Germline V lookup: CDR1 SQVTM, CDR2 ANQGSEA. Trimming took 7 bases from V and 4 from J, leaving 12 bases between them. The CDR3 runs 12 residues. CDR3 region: CSAPLEADTQYF. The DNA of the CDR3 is TGCAGCGCCCCTCTTGAGGCAGATACGCAGTATTTT.

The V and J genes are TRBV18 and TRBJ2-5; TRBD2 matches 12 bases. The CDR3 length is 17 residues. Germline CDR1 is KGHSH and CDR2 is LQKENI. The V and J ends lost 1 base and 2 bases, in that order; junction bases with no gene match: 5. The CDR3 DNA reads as TGTGCCAGCTCACCACTGGGGACTAGCGGGTCACAAGAGACCCAGTACTTC. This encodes CASSPLGTSGSQETQYF.

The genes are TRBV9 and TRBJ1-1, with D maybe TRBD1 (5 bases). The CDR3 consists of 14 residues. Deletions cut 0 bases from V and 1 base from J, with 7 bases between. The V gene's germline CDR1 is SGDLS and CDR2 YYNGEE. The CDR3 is CASSVGGENTEAFF. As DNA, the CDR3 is TGTGCCAGCAGCGTAGGAGGGGAGAACACTGAAGCTTTCTTT.

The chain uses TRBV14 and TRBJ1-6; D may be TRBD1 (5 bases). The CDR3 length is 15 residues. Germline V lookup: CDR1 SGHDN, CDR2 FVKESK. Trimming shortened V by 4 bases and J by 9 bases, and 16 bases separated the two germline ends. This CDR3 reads CASSLLGGLGSPLHF. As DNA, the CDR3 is TGTGCCAGCAGCCTCCTCGGGGGACTCGGTTCACCCCTCCACTTT.

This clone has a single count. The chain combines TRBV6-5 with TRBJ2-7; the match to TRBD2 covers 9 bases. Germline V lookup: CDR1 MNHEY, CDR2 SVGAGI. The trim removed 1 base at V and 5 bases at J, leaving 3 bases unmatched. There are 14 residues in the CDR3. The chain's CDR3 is CASSYLAGVNEQYF. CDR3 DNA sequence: TGTGCCAGCAGTTACTTAGCGGGAGTAAACGAGCAGTACTTC.

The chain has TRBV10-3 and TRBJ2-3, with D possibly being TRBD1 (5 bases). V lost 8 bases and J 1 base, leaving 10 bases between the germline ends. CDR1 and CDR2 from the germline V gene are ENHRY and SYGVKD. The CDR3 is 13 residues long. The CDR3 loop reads CAIAPRGTDTQYF. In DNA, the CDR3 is TGTGCCATCGCTCCCAGGGGCACAGATACGCAGTATTTT.

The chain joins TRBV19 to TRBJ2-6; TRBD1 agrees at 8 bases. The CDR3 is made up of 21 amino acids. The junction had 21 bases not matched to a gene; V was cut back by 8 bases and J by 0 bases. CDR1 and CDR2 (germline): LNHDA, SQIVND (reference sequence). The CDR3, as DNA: TGTGCCAGTGGACTTATTTGGACAGGGCGGGACCGCGCCTCTGGGGCCAACGTCCTGACTTTC. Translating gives CASGLIWTGRDRASGANVLTF.

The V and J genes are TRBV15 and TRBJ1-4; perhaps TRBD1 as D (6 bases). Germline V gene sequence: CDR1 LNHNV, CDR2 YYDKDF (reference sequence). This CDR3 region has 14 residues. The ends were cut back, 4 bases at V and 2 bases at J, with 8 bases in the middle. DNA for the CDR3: TGTGCCACCAGCAAGCAGGGGACTAATGAAAAACTGTTTTTT. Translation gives CATSKQGTNEKLFF.

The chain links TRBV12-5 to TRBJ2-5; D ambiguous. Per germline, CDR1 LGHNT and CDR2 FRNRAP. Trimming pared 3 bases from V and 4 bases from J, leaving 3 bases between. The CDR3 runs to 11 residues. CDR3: CASGFAETQYF. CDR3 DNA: TGTGCTAGTGGTTTCGCAGAGACCCAGTACTTC.

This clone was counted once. The CDR3 nucleotides are TGTGCCAGCAGTTTATCCCTCCCCACAGATACGCAGTATTTT. This gives the protein CASSLSLPTDTQYF. The rearrangement links TRBV27 to TRBJ2-3; D is ambiguous. The germline V and J ends were trimmed by 0 bases and 2 bases, with 6 bases remaining between them. Germline assignment: CDR1 MNHEY and CDR2 SMNVEV (reference sequence). This CDR3 has 14 residues.

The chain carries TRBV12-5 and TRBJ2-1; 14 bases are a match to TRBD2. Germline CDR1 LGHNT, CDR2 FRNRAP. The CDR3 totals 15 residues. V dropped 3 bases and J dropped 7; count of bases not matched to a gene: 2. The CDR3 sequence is CASGFGTSGSNEQFF. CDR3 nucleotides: TGTGCTAGTGGTTTCGGGACTAGCGGGAGTAATGAGCAGTTCTTC.

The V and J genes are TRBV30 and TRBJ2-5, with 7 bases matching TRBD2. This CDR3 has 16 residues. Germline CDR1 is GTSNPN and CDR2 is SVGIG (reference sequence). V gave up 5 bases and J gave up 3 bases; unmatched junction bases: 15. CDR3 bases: TGTGCCTGGGGACGGTGCGGGGGTCCCAGGAAAGAGACCCAGTACTTC. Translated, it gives CAWGRCGGPRKETQYF.

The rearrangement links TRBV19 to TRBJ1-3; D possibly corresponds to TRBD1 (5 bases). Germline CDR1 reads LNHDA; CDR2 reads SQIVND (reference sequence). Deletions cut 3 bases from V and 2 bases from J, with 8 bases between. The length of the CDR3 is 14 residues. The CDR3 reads CASSISGTGNTIYF. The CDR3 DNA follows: TGTGCCAGTAGTATTTCAGGGACTGGAAACACCATATATTTT.

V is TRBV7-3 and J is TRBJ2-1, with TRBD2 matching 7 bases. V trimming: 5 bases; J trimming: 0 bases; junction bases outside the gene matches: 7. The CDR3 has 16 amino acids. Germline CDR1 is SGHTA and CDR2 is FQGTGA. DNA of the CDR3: TGTGCCAGCAGCCCCACAACTAGCGTCTCCTACAATGAGCAGTTCTTC. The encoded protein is CASSPTTSVSYNEQFF.

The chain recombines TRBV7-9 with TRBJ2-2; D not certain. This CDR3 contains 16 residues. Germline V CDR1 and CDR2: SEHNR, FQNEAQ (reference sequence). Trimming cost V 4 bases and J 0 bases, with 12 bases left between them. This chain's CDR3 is CASSSRYGANTGELFF. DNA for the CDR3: TGTGCCAGCAGCTCGCGTTATGGGGCGAACACCGGGGAGCTGTTTTTT. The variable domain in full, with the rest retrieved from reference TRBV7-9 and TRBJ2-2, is DTGVSQNPRHKITKRGQNVTFRCDPISEHNRLYWYRQTLGQGPEFLTYFQNEAQLEKSRLLSDRFSAERPKGSFSTLEIQRTEQGDSAMYLCASSSRYGANTGELFFGEGSRLTVL.

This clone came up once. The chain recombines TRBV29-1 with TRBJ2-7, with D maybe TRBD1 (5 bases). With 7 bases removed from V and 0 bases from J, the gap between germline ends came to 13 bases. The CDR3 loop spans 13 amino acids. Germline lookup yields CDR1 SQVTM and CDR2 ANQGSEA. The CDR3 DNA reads TGCAGCGCGTTTTCGGACAACTCCTACGAGCAGTACTTC. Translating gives CSAFSDNSYEQYF.